A single sample gave rise to the 11 T cell receptor beta chains below, sequenced in a study of T-cell memory formation after mild COVID-19. A single record per CDR3 protein comes from TCRdb applying MiXCR to the 5' RACE reads. The repertoire holds just over 400,000 distinct CDR3 sequences, with 20% to 25% as singletons. The sample comprised PBMCs or a T cell subset sorted from them (not recorded which). These receptors were obtained from an adult woman who had mild COVID-19 (a few samples of this study predate the infection). Cell type and time point are not known.

The chain recombines TRBV6-5 with TRBJ1-2, with no clear D. V lost 0 bases and J 0 bases, leaving 11 bases between the germline ends. The CDR3 is 16 residues long. Germline CDR1 is MNHEY and CDR2 is SVGAGI. The CDR3 sequence is CASSYSVPTTNYGYTF. DNA for the CDR3: TGTGCCAGCAGTTACTCGGTTCCTACGACTAACTATGGCTACACCTTC.

This chain connects TRBV20-1 to TRBJ2-5, with D maybe TRBD2 (6 bases). CDR3 size: 14 residues. The germline gives CDR1 DFQATT, CDR2 SNEGSKA (reference sequence). The V gene lost 0 bases and the J gene lost 5 bases, with 13 bases spanning the gap. DNA of the CDR3: TGCAGTGCTAGAGACTCACTAGCTTGGGAGACCCAGTACTTC. This encodes CSARDSLAWETQYF.

CDR3 DNA: TGTGCCAGCAGCGCGACGTATGGGCGGGAGCTGTTTTTT. Protein product: CASSATYGRELFF. This rearrangement joins TRBV7-2 to TRBJ2-2; D is ambiguous. The CDR3 is made up of 13 amino acids. The germline CDR1 and CDR2 sequences are SGHTA and FQGNSA. V was clipped by 5 bases and J by 9 bases, with 13 bases between them.

The gene calls are TRBV5-6 and TRBJ2-5; no reliable D call. The CDR3 runs 15 residues. The V gene lost 1 base and the J gene lost 5 bases, with 15 bases spanning the gap. The germline V gene has CDR1 SGHDT and CDR2 YYEEEE. DNA for the CDR3: TGTGCCAGCAGCTTGCGGGTGGGCCTTCGGGAGACCCAGTACTTC. It translates to CASSLRVGLRETQYF.

The J gene is TRBJ2-3, the V gene TRBV5-5; TRBD2 is a possible D gene (5 bases). The germline V and J ends were trimmed by 0 bases and 1 base, with 12 bases remaining between them. The CDR3 loop spans 16 amino acids. Germline lookup yields CDR1 SGHKS and CDR2 YYEKEE (reference sequence). This CDR3 is CASSLGIERRTDTQYF. For the CDR3, the DNA is TGTGCCAGCAGCTTGGGAATCGAGCGGCGCACAGATACGCAGTATTTT.

Only a few counts were recorded for this clonotype. The CDR3 here is CSATNDRADGELFF. The CDR3 DNA is TGCAGTGCCACTAACGACAGGGCGGACGGGGAGCTGTTTTTT. The chain recombines TRBV20-1 with TRBJ2-2, with 7 bases lining up with TRBD1. V was clipped by 6 bases and J by 7 bases; unmatched bases: 11. Germline CDR1 DFQATT, CDR2 SNEGSKA (reference sequence). The CDR3 consists of 14 residues.

This chain connects TRBV18 to TRBJ2-1; TRBD2 matches 12 bases. J gave up 14 bases and V 3 bases, and 14 bases lay outside the gene matches. In germline, CDR1 is KGHSH, CDR2 LQKENI. The CDR3 is made up of 16 amino acids. DNA of the CDR3: TGTGCCAGCTCACCGAGCTTATCGACTAGCGGGGGCATGAAGTTCTTC. Residues: CASSPSLSTSGGMKFF.

This clonotype was recorded a few times. The gene calls are TRBV29-1 and TRBJ2-5; TRBD2 might be the D (5 bases). The CDR3 is 14 amino acids. CDR1 is SQVTM, CDR2 ANQGSEA, per germline. V was shortened by 5 bases and J by 2 bases, with 15 bases between the two germline ends. The CDR3 spells CSVRGWQTQETQYF. Written as DNA, the CDR3 is TGCAGCGTTCGAGGGTGGCAGACTCAAGAGACCCAGTACTTC. The full variable domain, rest sourced from reference TRBV29-1 and TRBJ2-5, is SAVISQKPSRDICQRGTSLTIQCQVDSQVTMMFWYRQQPGQSLTLIATANQGSEATYESGFVIDKFPISRPNLTFSTLTVSNMSPEDSSIYLCSVRGWQTQETQYFGPGTRLLVL.

This clonotype came up once. This chain joins TRBV14 and TRBJ2-5, with 8 nucleotides matching TRBD1. Unmatched junction bases numbered 8, after V lost 4 bases and J lost 1 base. Per germline, CDR1 SGHDN and CDR2 FVKESK. The CDR3 has 16 amino acids. CDR3 DNA sequence: TGTGCCAGCAGCCCCCGACAGGGGATACCCCAAGAGACCCAGTACTTC. Protein sequence: CASSPRQGIPQETQYF. Looking up the rest from reference TRBV14 and TRBJ2-5 gives the full variable domain: EAGVTQFPSHSVIEKGQTVTLRCDPISGHDNLYWYRRVMGKEIKFLLHFVKESKQDESGMPNNRFLAERTGGTYSTLKVQPAELEDSGVYFCASSPRQGIPQETQYFGPGTRLLVL.

This clonotype was counted only a few times. This chain uses TRBV5-1 with TRBJ2-4, with a weak D call TRBD2 (5 bases). The CDR3 runs 16 residues. Germline CDR1 and CDR2: SGHRS and YFSETQ. Trimming cost V 4 bases and J 1 base, with 15 bases left between them. The CDR3 region is CASSPEGRGAKNIQYF. The DNA of the CDR3 is TGCGCCAGCAGCCCGGAAGGGCGAGGGGCCAAAAACATTCAGTACTTC.

This clonotype was seen a few times. The rearrangement links TRBV7-3 to TRBJ2-1, with 10 bases that match TRBD2. Germline-derived CDR1 and CDR2 are SGHTA and FQGTGA. Losses at the gene ends were 5 bases for V and 7 bases for J; bases not matched to a gene: 8. The CDR3 length is 15 residues. The CDR3 sequence is CASSPRTSGQNEQFF. DNA for the CDR3: TGTGCCAGCAGCCCCCGGACTAGCGGCCAAAATGAGCAGTTCTTC.